This T cell receptor (beta chain) was documented in a study of T cell repertoires in cytomegalovirus infection. Across the study: Recently identified HLA-C-restricted CMV epitopes were used, and well-studied HLA-B-restricted CMV epitopes were used as well. Study results and caveats: CMV-specific HLA-C-restricted TCR beta clonotypes dominated the ex vivo response.

Notes on this clonotype: Its matching antigen is unknown.

Using its own MiXCR run on the reads, TCRdb lists one record per CDR3 protein. Of roughly 340,000 distinct CDR3 sequences in the sample, under 35% were seen once. Sequencing was performed on cultured PBMCs, taken from culture after CMV antigen stimulation. This TCR derives from a human donor in good health (CMV status not recorded). Some clones in this sample may be carry-over from other donors' samples.

CDR3 nucleotide sequence: TGTGCCAGCAGTCTGGACAGGGGATATTCACCCCTCCACTTT. Translating it yields CASSLDRGYSPLHF. The V gene is TRBV13, the J gene TRBJ1-6; 9 positions agree with TRBD1. This CDR3 spans 14 amino acids. With 6 bases clipped from V and 8 bases from J, the junction kept 5 bases outside the gene matches. Germline V gives CDR1 PRHDT, CDR2 FYEKMQ (reference sequence).